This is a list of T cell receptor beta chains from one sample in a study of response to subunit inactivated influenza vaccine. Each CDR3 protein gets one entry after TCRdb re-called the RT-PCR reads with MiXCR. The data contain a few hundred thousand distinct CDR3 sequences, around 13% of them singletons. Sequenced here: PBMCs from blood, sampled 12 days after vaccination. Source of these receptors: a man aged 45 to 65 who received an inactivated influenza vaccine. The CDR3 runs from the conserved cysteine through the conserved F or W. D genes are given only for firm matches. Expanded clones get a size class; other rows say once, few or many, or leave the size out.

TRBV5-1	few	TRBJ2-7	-	CASSLAGAEYYEQYF	TGCGCCAGCAGCTTGGCCGGGGCTGAGTACTACGAGCAGTACTTC
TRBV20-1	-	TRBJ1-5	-	CSAREEGIGQPQHF	TGCAGTGCTAGAGAAGAGGGGATCGGTCAGCCCCAGCATTTT
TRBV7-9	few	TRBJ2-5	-	CASSRGAFEETQYF	TGTGCCAGCAGCAGGGGGGCGTTTGAAGAGACCCAGTACTTC
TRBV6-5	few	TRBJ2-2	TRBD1	CASSYFPQGANTGELFF	TGTGCCAGCAGTTACTTTCCACAGGGGGCGAACACCGGGGAGCTGTTTTTT
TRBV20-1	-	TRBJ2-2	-	CSAPFGPNTGELFF	TGCAGTGCCCCTTTCGGACCGAACACCGGGGAGCTGTTTTTT
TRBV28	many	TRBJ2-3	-	CASSLLGGGNFPPDTQYF	TGTGCCAGCAGTTTATTAGGTGGTGGCAACTTCCCCCCAGATACGCAGTATTTT
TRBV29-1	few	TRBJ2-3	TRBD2	CSGGLAGGNTQYF	TGCAGCGGTGGACTAGCGGGAGGGAATACGCAGTATTTT
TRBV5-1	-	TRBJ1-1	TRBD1	CASTTGDKNTEAFF	TGCGCCAGCACCACAGGGGACAAAAACACTGAAGCTTTCTTT
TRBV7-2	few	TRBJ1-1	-	CASSPTPDRNTEAFF	TGTGCCAGCAGCCCCACCCCGGACAGAAACACTGAAGCTTTCTTT
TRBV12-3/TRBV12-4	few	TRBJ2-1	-	CASSFSGLSSYNEQFF	TGTGCCAGCAGTTTCTCCGGACTCAGCTCCTACAATGAGCAGTTCTTC
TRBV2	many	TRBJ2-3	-	CASSGITDTQYF	TGTGCCAGCAGCGGGATTACAGATACGCAGTATTTT
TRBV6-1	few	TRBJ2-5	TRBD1	CASSPRDSLGKTQYF	TGTGCCAGCAGTCCACGGGACAGCTTAGGAAAGACCCAGTACTTC
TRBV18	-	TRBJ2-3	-	CASSPESSGDTQYF	TGTGCCAGCTCACCTGAGAGCAGCGGGGATACGCAGTATTTT
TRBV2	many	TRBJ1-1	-	CASSDRLVNTEAFF	TGTGCCAGCAGTGACAGGTTGGTGAACACTGAAGCTTTCTTT
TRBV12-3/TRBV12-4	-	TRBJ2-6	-	CASTSGADGANVLTF	TGTGCCAGCACAAGTGGGGCTGACGGGGCCAACGTCCTGACTTTC
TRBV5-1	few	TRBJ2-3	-	CASSLAGRVADTQYF	TGCGCCAGCAGCTTGGCGGGTAGAGTGGCAGATACGCAGTATTTT
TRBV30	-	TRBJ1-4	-	CAWSVPQYEKLFF	TGTGCCTGGAGTGTACCACAGTATGAAAAACTGTTTTTT
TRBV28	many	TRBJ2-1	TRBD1	CASSFEGARNEQFF	TGTGCCAGCAGTTTTGAGGGGGCGCGAAATGAGCAGTTCTTC
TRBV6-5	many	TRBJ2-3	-	CASSHAITGLRGADTQYF	TGTGCCAGCAGTCACGCCATTACGGGCCTAAGGGGCGCAGATACGCAGTATTTT
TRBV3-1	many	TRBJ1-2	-	CASSQVKGTYGYTF	TGTGCCAGCAGCCAAGTGAAGGGGACCTATGGCTACACCTTC
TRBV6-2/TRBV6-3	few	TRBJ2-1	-	CASSYGGDSPFF	TGTGCCAGCAGTTACGGGGGGGACAGCCCGTTCTTC
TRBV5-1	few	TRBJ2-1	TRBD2	CASSLPERGDLSSYNEQFF	TGCGCCAGCAGCCTACCGGAGCGGGGGGACCTCAGCTCCTACAATGAGCAGTTCTTC
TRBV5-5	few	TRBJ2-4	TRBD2	CASSLARGVDIQYF	TGTGCCAGCAGCTTGGCCCGGGGGGTGGACATTCAGTACTTC
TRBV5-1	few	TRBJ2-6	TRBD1	CASSLETGDSGANVLTF	TGCGCCAGCAGCTTGGAGACAGGGGACTCTGGGGCCAACGTCCTGACTTTC
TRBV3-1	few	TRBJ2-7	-	CASSQLADQQYF	TGTGCCAGCAGCCAATTAGCAGACCAGCAGTACTTC
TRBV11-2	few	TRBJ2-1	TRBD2	CASSPTSGGAVFYNEQFF	TGTGCCAGCAGCCCCACTAGCGGGGGGGCCGTCTTTTACAATGAGCAGTTCTTC
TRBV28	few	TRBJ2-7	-	CASSPLLGGAGQYF	TGTGCCAGCAGCCCTCTATTGGGGGGCGCAGGGCAGTACTTC
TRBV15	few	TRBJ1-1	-	CATSPGVNTEAFF	TGTGCCACCAGCCCGGGCGTAAACACTGAAGCTTTCTTT
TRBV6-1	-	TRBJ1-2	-	CASSAGLRSHGYTF	TGTGCCAGCAGTGCCGGGCTCCGGTCCCATGGCTACACCTTC
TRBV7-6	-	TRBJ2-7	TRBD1	CASSLAAGTGSYEQYF	TGTGCCAGCAGCTTAGCTGCCGGGACAGGGTCCTACGAGCAGTACTTC
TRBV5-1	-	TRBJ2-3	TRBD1	CASSLSRDRGADTQYF	TGCGCCAGCAGCTTGTCCCGGGACAGGGGCGCAGATACGCAGTATTTT
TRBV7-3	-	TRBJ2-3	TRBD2	CASSHGLGGRVTDTQYF	TGTGCCAGCAGCCACGGCCTCGGCGGGAGAGTTACAGATACGCAGTATTTT
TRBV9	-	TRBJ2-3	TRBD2	CASSVLGGAFKVTDTQYF	TGTGCCAGCAGCGTCCTCGGGGGGGCTTTTAAAGTCACAGATACGCAGTATTTT
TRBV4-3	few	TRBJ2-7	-	CASSQALGQQSYEQYF	TGCGCCAGCAGCCAAGCCCTTGGACAGCAATCCTACGAGCAGTACTTC
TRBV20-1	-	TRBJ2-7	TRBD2	CSASSSGSEQYF	TGCAGTGCTAGCTCAAGCGGGAGCGAGCAGTACTTC
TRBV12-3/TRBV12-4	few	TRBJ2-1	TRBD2	CASSLAGTTNNEQFF	TGTGCCAGCAGCCTAGCGGGGACAACGAACAATGAGCAGTTCTTC
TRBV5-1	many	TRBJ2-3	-	CASSSPDSTDTQYF	TGCGCCAGCAGTTCACCGGACTCAACAGATACGCAGTATTTT
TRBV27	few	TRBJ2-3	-	CASRWADTQYF	TGTGCCAGCCGTTGGGCAGATACGCAGTATTTT
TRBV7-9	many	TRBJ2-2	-	CASNLGVSSGELFF	TGTGCCAGCAACCTCGGCGTCTCGTCCGGGGAGCTGTTTTTT
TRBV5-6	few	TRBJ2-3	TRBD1	CASSSTGTGDRADTQYF	TGTGCCAGCAGCTCTACCGGGACAGGGGATCGGGCAGATACGCAGTATTTT
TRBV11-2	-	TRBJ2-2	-	CASSLIRDYLNTGELFF	TGTGCCAGCAGCTTAATCAGGGATTACCTTAACACCGGGGAGCTGTTTTTT
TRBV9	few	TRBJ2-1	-	CASSVGWGNEQFF	TGTGCCAGCAGCGTAGGATGGGGCAATGAGCAGTTCTTC
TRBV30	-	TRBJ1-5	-	CAWSGGPNQPQHF	TGTGCCTGGAGTGGGGGTCCCAATCAGCCCCAGCATTTT
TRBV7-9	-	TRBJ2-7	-	CASSSTGTSSYEQYF	TGTGCCAGCAGCTCCACCGGGACAAGTTCCTACGAGCAGTACTTC
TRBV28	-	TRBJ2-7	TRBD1	CASSNSGQGHEQYF	TGTGCCAGCAGCAATAGTGGACAGGGCCACGAGCAGTACTTC
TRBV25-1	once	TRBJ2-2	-	CASSDRWGGPNTGELFF	TGTGCCAGCAGTGACCGTTGGGGGGGCCCGAACACCGGGGAGCTGTTTTTT
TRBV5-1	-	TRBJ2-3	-	CASSLAYGTDTQYF	TGCGCCAGCAGCTTGGCCTATGGCACAGATACGCAGTATTTT
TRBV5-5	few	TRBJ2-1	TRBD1	CASSYWTGYDHEQFF	TGTGCCAGCAGCTACTGGACAGGGTATGATCATGAGCAGTTCTTC
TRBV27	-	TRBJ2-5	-	CASSLYGNQETQYF	TGTGCCAGCAGTTTATACGGGAATCAAGAGACCCAGTACTTC
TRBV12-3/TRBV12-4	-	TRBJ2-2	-	CASSFFSAGELFF	TGTGCCAGCAGTTTTTTTAGCGCCGGGGAGCTGTTTTTT
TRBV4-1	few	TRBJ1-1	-	CASSQATRNTEAFF	TGCGCCAGCAGCCAAGCAACAAGGAACACTGAAGCTTTCTTT
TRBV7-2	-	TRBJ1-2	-	CASSLGRTDYGYTF	TGTGCCAGCAGCTTAGGACGGACCGACTATGGCTACACCTTC
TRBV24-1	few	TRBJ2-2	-	CATSDRVFGTGELFF	TGTGCCACCAGTGATCGGGTCTTCGGCACCGGGGAGCTGTTTTTT
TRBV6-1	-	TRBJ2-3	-	CASRGESTQYF	TGTGCCAGCAGAGGGGAAAGTACGCAGTATTTT
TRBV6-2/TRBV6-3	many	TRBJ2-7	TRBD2	CASRLAGAYEQYF	TGTGCCAGCAGACTAGCGGGGGCTTACGAGCAGTACTTC
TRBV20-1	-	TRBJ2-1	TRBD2	CSADGTSGSGYSSYNEQFF	TGCAGTGCTGACGGGACTAGCGGGAGTGGGTACAGCTCCTACAATGAGCAGTTCTTC
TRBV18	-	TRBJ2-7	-	CASSPPSLRRSPTYEQYF	TGTGCCAGCTCACCACCGAGTCTCAGGAGGTCCCCCACCTACGAGCAGTACTTC
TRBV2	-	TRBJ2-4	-	CASSETQGGAKNIQYF	TGTGCCAGCAGTGAAACCCAAGGGGGGGCCAAAAACATTCAGTACTTC
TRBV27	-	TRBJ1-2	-	CASSRLGAGYGYTF	TGTGCCAGCAGTCGACTAGGGGCCGGCTATGGCTACACCTTC
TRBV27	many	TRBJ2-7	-	CASSSSLSYEQYF	TGTGCCAGCAGTTCATCTCTCAGCTACGAGCAGTACTTC